This T cell receptor beta chain was identified in a study of shared clonotypes between healthy human individuals. Concerning this clone: The target antigen is unknown.

Both subsets, CD45RA+ naive and CD45RA-negative memory, were split from the CD4+ cells. Samples underwent the assay at deep level. The data were produced by immunoSEQ multiplex PCR, yet TCRdb's version contains in-frame clones alone and is incomplete. The sample lists hundreds of thousands of clones, approximately 79% occurring once. Study-wide results and caveats: Around 5% was the fraction of naive CD4 clonotypes found shared across four donors.

Germline lookup yields CDR1 MGHDK and CDR2 SYGVNS. The CDR3 has 14 amino acids. The germline V and J ends were trimmed by 3 bases and 8 bases, with 14 bases remaining between them. The sequenced sample was memory CD4+ T cells sorted from blood. As for subset: CD45RA-negative fraction. This sequence was found in a woman aged 30 to 39 in good health. The V and J genes are TRBV25-1 and TRBJ1-5; no reliable D call. In nucleotides, the CDR3 is TGTGCCAGCAGTGATATCGGGAATAGGGAGCCCCAGCATTTT. Translation gives CASSDIGNREPQHF.